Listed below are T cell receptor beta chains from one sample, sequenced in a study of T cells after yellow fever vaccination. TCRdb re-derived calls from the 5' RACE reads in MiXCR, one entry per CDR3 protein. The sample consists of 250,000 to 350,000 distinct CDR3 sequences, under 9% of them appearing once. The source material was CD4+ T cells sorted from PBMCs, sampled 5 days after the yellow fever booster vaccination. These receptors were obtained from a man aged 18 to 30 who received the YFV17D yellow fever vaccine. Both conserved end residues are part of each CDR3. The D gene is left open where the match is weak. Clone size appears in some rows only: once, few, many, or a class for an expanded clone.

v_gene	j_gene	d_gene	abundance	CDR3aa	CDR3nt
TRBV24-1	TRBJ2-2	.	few	CATSDGPGDGELFF	TGTGCCACCAGTGACGGTCCTGGGGACGGGGAGCTGTTTTTT
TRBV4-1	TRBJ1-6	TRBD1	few	CASSQGLRQGGSPLHF	TGCGCCAGCAGCCAAGGTTTACGACAGGGTGGCTCACCCCTCCACTTT
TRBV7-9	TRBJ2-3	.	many	CASSPGGTDTQYF	TGTGCCAGCAGCCCGGGGGGCACAGATACGCAGTATTTT
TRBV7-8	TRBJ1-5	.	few	CASSLYGSNQPQHF	TGTGCCAGCAGCTTATACGGCAGCAATCAGCCCCAGCATTTT
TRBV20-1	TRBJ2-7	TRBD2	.	CSARDPAGGSYEQYF	TGCAGTGCTAGAGATCCGGCGGGGGGCTCCTACGAGCAGTACTTC
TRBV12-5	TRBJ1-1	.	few	CASGLNGAEAFF	TGTGCTAGTGGTTTAAACGGAGCTGAAGCTTTCTTT
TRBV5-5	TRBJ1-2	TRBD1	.	CASSLAIQGAYGYTF	TGTGCCAGCAGCTTGGCCATACAGGGGGCGTATGGCTACACCTTC
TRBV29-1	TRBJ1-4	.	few	CSVYGSGEKLFF	TGCAGCGTTTACGGGTCGGGGGAAAAACTGTTTTTT
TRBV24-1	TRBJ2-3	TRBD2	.	CATSDTGGPSTDTQYF	TGTGCCACCAGTGACACGGGAGGACCTAGCACAGATACGCAGTATTTT
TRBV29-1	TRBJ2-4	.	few	CSVGTDLAKNIQYF	TGCAGCGTTGGTACCGACCTAGCCAAAAACATTCAGTACTTC
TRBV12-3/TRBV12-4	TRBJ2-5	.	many	CASSFPGWKETQYF	TGTGCCAGCAGTTTCCCAGGGTGGAAAGAGACCCAGTACTTC
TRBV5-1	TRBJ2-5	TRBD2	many	CASSYHALAGVLGSQETQYF	TGCGCCAGCAGCTATCACGCCCTAGCGGGGGTCCTCGGGAGCCAAGAGACCCAGTACTTC
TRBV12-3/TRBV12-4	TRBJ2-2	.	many	CASRGQRSNTGELFF	TGTGCCAGCAGAGGACAGAGGTCGAACACCGGGGAGCTGTTTTTT
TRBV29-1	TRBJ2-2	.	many	CSTRQNTGELFF	TGCAGCACGAGACAGAACACCGGGGAGCTGTTTTTT
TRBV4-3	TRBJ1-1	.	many	CASSQDTFMNTEAFF	TGTGCCAGCAGCCAAGATACATTCATGAACACTGAAGCTTTCTTT
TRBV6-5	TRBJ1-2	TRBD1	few	CASSSDRANYGYTF	TGTGCCAGCAGTTCGGACAGGGCCAACTATGGCTACACCTTC
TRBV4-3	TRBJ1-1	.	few	CASSPGPGPTEAFF	TGCGCCAGCAGCCCGGGACCTGGTCCGACTGAAGCTTTCTTT
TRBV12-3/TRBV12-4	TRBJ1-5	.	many	CASSLGAGQPQHF	TGTGCCAGCAGTTTGGGGGCAGGACAGCCCCAGCATTTT
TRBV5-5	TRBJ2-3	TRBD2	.	CASSWTSGGLVAQYF	TGTGCCAGCAGCTGGACTAGCGGGGGCCTTGTGGCGCAGTATTTT
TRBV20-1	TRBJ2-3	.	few	CSARPDLAQYF	TGCAGTGCTAGACCGGACCTCGCGCAGTATTTT
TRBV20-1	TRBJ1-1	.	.	CSARKSRYSGNTEAFF	TGCAGTGCTAGGAAATCAAGGTACTCCGGGAACACTGAAGCTTTCTTT
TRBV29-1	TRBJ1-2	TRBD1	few	CSVGQGEYYGYTF	TGCAGCGTTGGTCAGGGGGAATACTATGGCTACACCTTC
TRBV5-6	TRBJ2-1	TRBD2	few	CASSFERGGIDEQFF	TGTGCCAGCAGCTTTGAGCGGGGGGGCATAGATGAGCAGTTCTTC
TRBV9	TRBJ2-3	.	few	CASSVSTSSTDTQYF	TGTGCCAGCAGCGTCTCCACTAGCTCCACAGATACGCAGTATTTT